Each of the 29 T cell receptor beta chains below was sequenced from the same sample in a study of graft-versus-host responses after intestinal transplantation. Produced via immunoSEQ multiplex PCR; TCRdb's table is partial and in-frame only. Among roughly 6,900 clones, approximately 24% were seen once, and the ten largest hold 6%. Around 200,000 CFSE-labeled responder cells were plated with around 200,000 irradiated, violet-dye-labeled stimulator cells. The specimen was alloreactive CD8+ T cells from a mixed lymphocyte reaction culture, collected before transplantation. Subset noted: CFSE-low proliferating T cells sorted from approximately 6-day pre-transplant mixed lymphocyte reaction (GvH or HvG direction). These receptors were collected from a human patient who was an organ donor for intestinal transplantation.

The gene calls are TRBV5-4 and TRBJ2-7; 8 nucleotides match TRBD2. The CDR3 consists of 13 residues. With V trimmed by 6 bases and J by 4 bases, 6 bases remained unmatched. Germline-derived CDR1 and CDR2 are SGHNT and YYREEE (reference sequence). CDR3 DNA: TGTGCCAGCATCCGGACTAGCACTTACGAGCAGTACTTC. Encoded protein: CASIRTSTYEQYF.

Concerning this clone: Its ends do not fully match the called genes, so a read error is possible. At the DNA level, this CDR3 is encoded by other sequences in the same sample as well. The chain employs TRBV6-5 and TRBJ1-6; D remains unclear. CDR3 length: 14 residues. Germline CDR1 is MNHEY and CDR2 is SVGAGI. This chain's CDR3 is CASSYGSLNSPLHF. Written as DNA, the CDR3 is TGCGCCAGCAGTTACGGCAGCCTAAATTCACCCCTCCACTTT.

The genes are TRBV28 and TRBJ2-7; D not resolved. The CDR3 is 12 amino acids. V was pared by 6 bases and J by 3 bases, with 9 bases between. Germline values: CDR1 MDHEN, CDR2 SYDVKM. The CDR3 nucleotides read TGTGCCAGCAGCCCCCCAGGCTACGAGCAGTACTTC. As protein: CASSPPGYEQYF.

This clone showed up just a few times. The chain uses TRBV7-5 and TRBJ2-1; the D call of TRBD1 is as the table states it, not checked on the DNA. TRBV7-5 is tagged as a pseudogene. The CDR3 has 15 amino acids. The CDR3 DNA follows: TGTGCCAGCAGCTTAGCACAGGGTTTCTACAATGAGCAGTTCTTC. It encodes CASSLAQGFYNEQFF.

This clone was picked up a small number of times. The chain recombines TRBV11-2 with TRBJ2-1; 11 nucleotides line up with TRBD2. Unmatched junction bases numbered 0, after V lost 3 bases and J lost 2 bases. Looked up from germline, CDR1 is SGHAT and CDR2 is FQNNGV. The CDR3 sequence is 15 residues long. The CDR3 DNA is TGTGCCAGCAGCTTGACTAGCGGGACCTACAATGAGCAGTTCTTC. It is translated as CASSLTSGTYNEQFF.

The chain has TRBV11-1 and TRBJ2-1; D is undetermined. This CDR3 contains 14 residues. Germline V lookup: CDR1 SGHAT, CDR2 FQDESV (reference sequence). The V and J ends lost 3 bases and 2 bases respectively, with 8 bases between them. CDR3 nucleotide sequence: TGTGCCAGCAGCTTTCTAAGTCCCTACAATGAGCAGTTCTTC. Residues: CASSFLSPYNEQFF.

J is TRBJ1-4 and V is TRBV27, with no clear D. V gave up 4 bases and J gave up 8 bases, with 14 bases separating them. Germline V gene data show CDR1 as MNHEY and CDR2 as SMNVEV (reference sequence). This CDR3 contains 14 residues. Written as DNA, the CDR3 is TGTGCCAGCAGTTCGGTCCGGACCGGGGAAAAACTGTTTTTT. Translation gives CASSSVRTGEKLFF.

The J gene is TRBJ2-2, the V gene TRBV6-6; D possibly corresponds to TRBD2 (5 bases). CDR3 length: 16 amino acids. The V end lost 2 bases, the J end lost 2 bases, and 12 bases lay between the germline ends. Germline CDR1 reads MNHNY; CDR2 reads SVGAGI (reference sequence). DNA of the CDR3: TGTGCCAGCAGTTACGGGAGCGGAGACAACACCGGGGAGCTGTTTTTT. Residues: CASSYGSGDNTGELFF.

V and J are TRBV7-1 and TRBJ2-7; 10 bases map to TRBD2. TRBV7-1 has ORF status, its function being uncertain. V dropped 5 bases and J dropped 0; count of bases not matched to a gene: 4. The CDR3 has 15 amino acids. Written as DNA, the CDR3 is TGTGCCAGCAGCGGGACTAGCGCCAGCTCCTACGAGCAGTACTTC. Encoded protein: CASSGTSASSYEQYF.

This clone was counted only a few times. The genes are TRBV28 and TRBJ2-7; no clear D. CDR3 length: 14 amino acids. Germline assignment: CDR1 MDHEN and CDR2 SYDVKM. The ends were cut back, 3 bases at V and 3 bases at J, with 12 bases in the middle. The chain's CDR3 is CASSFPWMDYEQYF. In DNA form, the CDR3 reads TGTGCCAGCAGTTTTCCGTGGATGGACTACGAGCAGTACTTC.

The chain uses TRBV4-1 and TRBJ2-7; 16 bases align to TRBD2. V trimming: 2 bases; J trimming: 1 base; junction bases outside the gene matches: 5. Germline V gene lookup returns CDR1 MGHRA and CDR2 YSYEKL. The CDR3 spans 18 residues. The chain's CDR3 is CASSQRVGLAGGSYEQYF. CDR3 in DNA: TGCGCCAGCAGCCAAAGGGTGGGACTAGCGGGAGGGTCCTACGAGCAGTACTTC.

This clone has more than one count but fewer than ten. The chain has TRBV4-3 and TRBJ2-1; D not certain. There are 18 residues in the CDR3. From germline, CDR1 is LGHNA and CDR2 YSLEER. V lost 5 bases to trimming and J lost 0 bases, with 20 bases between them. CDR3 sequence reads: CASSWWLTVRHSYNEQFF. CDR3 in DNA: TGCGCCAGCAGCTGGTGGCTAACCGTACGTCACTCCTACAATGAGCAGTTCTTC.

The V and J genes are TRBV5-4 and TRBJ2-3; D perhaps matches TRBD2 (5 bases). V gave up 3 bases and J gave up 4 bases, with 15 bases separating them. CDR1 is SGHNT and CDR2 is YYREEE in the germline V gene (reference sequence). The CDR3 is 15 residues long. The CDR3 bases are TGTGCCAGCAGCTATATCGGCGGGTCCCCAGATACGCAGTATTTT. As protein: CASSYIGGSPDTQYF. The complete variable domain, with remaining parts taken from reference TRBV5-4 and TRBJ2-3, reads ETGVTQSPTHLIKTRGQQVTLRCSSQSGHNTVSWYQQALGQGPQFIFQYYREEENGRGNFPPRFSGLQFPNYSSELNVNALELDDSALYLCASSYIGGSPDTQYFGPGTRLTVL.

By frequency in the sample, this clone is medium-sized. The chain links TRBV19 to TRBJ1-1, with D hard to call. CDR3 length equals 11 residues. Germline CDR1 is LNHDA and CDR2 is SQIVND (reference sequence). V lost 4 bases to trimming and J lost 5 bases, with 5 bases between them. The CDR3 region is CASSTPTEAFF. The CDR3 DNA follows: TGTGCCAGTAGTACCCCGACTGAAGCTTTCTTT.

This clone is large within its sample. This chain links TRBV27 with TRBJ2-7, with 10 bases fitting TRBD1. CDR3 size: 16 residues. V shed 5 bases and J 3 bases; nucleotides not matched to a gene: 10. Looked up from germline, CDR1 is MNHEY and CDR2 is SMNVEV (reference sequence). The CDR3 DNA sequence: TGTGCCAGCAGTCTTAACTCGGGACAGGGGTTCTACGAGCAGTACTTC. Translation gives CASSLNSGQGFYEQYF.

The genes are TRBV7-5 and TRBJ2-7; the DNA was not used to check the table's D call, TRBD1. TRBV7-5 is given as a pseudogene. This CDR3 has 15 residues. The CDR3 nucleotides read TGTGCCAGCAGCCCCCGACAGGGGCCCTATTACGAGCAGTACTTC. Amino acids: CASSPRQGPYYEQYF.

The rearrangement uses TRBV4-3 and TRBJ2-1; D unclear. V lost 0 bases to trimming and J lost 0 bases, with 9 bases between them. This CDR3 is built from 16 residues. The germline gives CDR1 LGHNA, CDR2 YSLEER. The CDR3 loop reads CASSQDRSSSYNEQFF. CDR3 nucleotide sequence: TGCGCCAGCAGCCAAGACCGCTCCAGCTCCTACAATGAGCAGTTCTTC.

This clone has just a few counts. V usage is TRBV11-2 and J usage is TRBJ1-2; D unclear. The CDR3 covers 14 residues. V shed 2 bases and J shed 4 bases, with 11 bases lying between them. Germline assignment: CDR1 SGHAT and CDR2 FQNNGV. The CDR3 DNA follows: TGTGCCAGCAGCTTATGGGCTCGGGGCTATGGCTACACCTTC. It translates to CASSLWARGYGYTF.

By frequency in the sample, this clone is medium-sized. The genes are TRBV6-5 and TRBJ2-7; 12 positions agree with TRBD2. This CDR3 has 13 amino acids. V lost 4 bases and J lost 6; bases outside the gene matches: 1. Germline V gives CDR1 MNHEY, CDR2 SVGAGI. The chain's CDR3 is CASSLTSGSEQYF. The DNA of the CDR3 is TGTGCCAGCAGTTTGACTAGCGGGAGCGAGCAGTACTTC.

This clone turned up a few times. This chain links TRBV4-2 with TRBJ2-7, with 7 bases aligning to TRBD2. V dropped 4 bases and J dropped 5; count of bases not matched to a gene: 11. There are 15 residues in the CDR3. Germline V gene data show CDR1 as LGHNA and CDR2 as YNFKEQ. CDR3 loop: CASSPRGGSRNEQYF. In DNA, the CDR3 is TGTGCCAGCAGCCCACGCGGCGGGAGTAGAAACGAGCAGTACTTC.

The rearrangement joins TRBV28 to TRBJ1-4; 9 bases map to TRBD1. The V segment lost 9 bases and the J segment 7 bases; nucleotides outside the gene matches: 12. CDR1 MDHEN and CDR2 SYDVKM come from the germline V gene. The CDR3 runs to 15 residues. The CDR3 sequence is CASTPTGGCSEKLFF. CDR3 in DNA: TGTGCCAGTACCCCTACAGGGGGCTGTAGTGAAAAACTGTTTTTT.

The table lists this clone with a few counts. The chain couples TRBV11-2 to TRBJ2-7; D not resolved. The CDR3 runs to 14 residues. Germline V lookup: CDR1 SGHAT, CDR2 FQNNGV. Trimming stripped 5 bases from V and 3 bases from J, with 14 bases between. The CDR3 region has the DNA TGTGCCAGCAGCCGTCAAAGGACCGGCTACGAGCAGTACTTC. Its protein is CASSRQRTGYEQYF.

The V call is TRBV19, the J call TRBJ1-2, with 8 bases aligning to TRBD1. Germline CDR1 is LNHDA and CDR2 is SQIVND (reference sequence). The CDR3 spans 15 residues. J lost 4 bases, V lost 5 bases, and 9 bases had no gene match. Written as DNA, the CDR3 is TGTGCCAGTAGTTTCTACAGGGGGACGGTCTATGGCTACACCTTC. Translating gives CASSFYRGTVYGYTF.

This clone was seen just once. The rearrangement links TRBV7-9 to TRBJ1-2; possibly TRBD1 for D (5 bases). The CDR3 covers 13 residues. Trimming removed 4 bases at V and 2 bases at J, with 8 bases between. The V gene's germline CDR1 is SEHNR and CDR2 FQNEAQ (reference sequence). The DNA of the CDR3 is TGTGCCAGCAGCTGGGGGACCAACTATGGCTACACCTTC. It yields the protein CASSWGTNYGYTF.

This rearrangement joins TRBV7-9 to TRBJ2-3; D is undetermined. The V end lost 5 bases, the J end lost 0 bases, and 15 bases lay between the germline ends. Germline CDR1 SEHNR, CDR2 FQNEAQ (reference sequence). The CDR3 runs 16 residues. In nucleotides, the CDR3 is TGTGCCAGCAGCCCCCCGGCTGTAGGAAGCACAGATACGCAGTATTTT. Translating gives CASSPPAVGSTDTQYF.

The gene calls are TRBV4-3 and TRBJ2-2; TRBD2 aligns across 7 bases. The germline V gene has CDR1 LGHNA and CDR2 YSLEER. This CDR3 is built from 16 residues. The V gene end was trimmed by 4 bases and the J gene end by 2 bases; junction bases not matched to a gene: 7. In nucleotides, the CDR3 is TGCGCCAGCAGCCCTCATAGCGGGCACAACACCGGGGAGCTGTTTTTT. Translation: CASSPHSGHNTGELFF.

The CDR3 sequence is CASSQLSGRSPYEQYF. The CDR3 bases are TGTGCCAGCAGCCAACTTAGCGGGAGGTCCCCCTACGAGCAGTACTTC. The chain employs TRBV5-4 and TRBJ2-7, with 10 bases lining up with TRBD2. The trim removed 4 bases at V and 2 bases at J, leaving 9 bases unmatched. The germline gives CDR1 SGHNT, CDR2 YYREEE (reference sequence). The CDR3 runs 16 residues.

This clone has only a few counts. This chain connects TRBV29-1 to TRBJ1-5; possibly TRBD1 for D (6 bases). Germline assignment: CDR1 SQVTM and CDR2 ANQGSEA. CDR3 size: 13 residues. The V end lost 5 bases, the J end lost 5 bases, and 13 bases lay between the germline ends. The CDR3 protein is CSVPDSPHQPQHF. DNA for the CDR3: TGCAGCGTTCCGGACAGTCCTCATCAGCCCCAGCATTTT.

The chain carries TRBV7-8 and TRBJ1-5; D possibly corresponds to TRBD1 (5 bases). Trimming removed 5 bases from V and 4 bases from J, with 12 bases in between. The CDR3 sequence is 14 residues long. Germline CDR1 reads SGHVS; CDR2 reads FQNEAQ. CDR3 in amino acids: CASSTSGGNQPQHF. CDR3 bases: TGTGCCAGCAGCACCTCGGGGGGAAATCAGCCCCAGCATTTT.